Presented here are 18 T cell receptor beta chains from one specimen sequenced in a study of control samples from healthy donors and cancer patients. Sequencing used immunoSEQ multiplex PCR; TCRdb keeps in-frame clones, though not all of them. The table lists around 140,000 clones, about 90% of them singletons. Sequenced sample: PBMCs. These receptors were taken from a man aged 50-59 years with head and neck cancer.

This sequence joins TRBV6-6 and TRBJ1-1; D is uncertain. The germline gives CDR1 MNHNY, CDR2 SVGAGI (reference sequence). Trimming took 3 bases from V and 4 from J, leaving 15 bases between them. The CDR3 has 15 amino acids. The CDR3 sequence: CASSYTKGWGTEAFF. The CDR3 DNA reads TGTGCCAGCAGTTATACTAAGGGCTGGGGCACTGAAGCTTTCTTT.

CDR3 sequence reads: CASSSGGGINSPLHF. Here the CDR3 DNA reads TGCGCCAGCAGCTCCGGGGGCGGGATAAATTCACCCCTCCACTTT. This chain joins TRBV5-1 and TRBJ1-6; tentative D call: TRBD1 (6 bases). This CDR3 has 15 amino acids. Looked up from germline, CDR1 is SGHRS and CDR2 is YFSETQ. V was pared by 3 bases and J by 7 bases, with 14 bases between.

The rearrangement joins TRBV11-2 to TRBJ1-3; possibly TRBD1 for D (5 bases). Trimming stripped 5 bases from V and 0 bases from J, with 14 bases between. This CDR3 is 16 amino acids long. CDR1 and CDR2 from the germline V gene are SGHAT and FQNNGV. Here the CDR3 reads CASSPRRGASGNTIYF. As DNA, the CDR3 is TGTGCCAGCAGCCCCCGACGAGGGGCCTCTGGAAACACCATATATTTT.

The chain carries TRBV9 and TRBJ2-1, with 11 bases fitting TRBD2. This CDR3 contains 15 residues. CDR1 is SGDLS and CDR2 is YYNGEE in the germline V gene. V shed 0 bases and J 9 bases; nucleotides not matched to a gene: 5. The CDR3 coding sequence is TGTGCCAGCAGCGTAGAGGGCCTAGCGGGGGGTGAGCAGTTCTTC. Amino acids: CASSVEGLAGGEQFF.

A word on this clone: Other DNA sequences in this sample translate to the same CDR3. J is TRBJ2-7 and V is TRBV6-5; 7 bases map to TRBD2. Losses at the gene ends were 0 bases for V and 4 bases for J; bases not matched to a gene: 3. The CDR3 covers 14 residues. The V gene's germline CDR1 is MNHEY and CDR2 SVGAGI. The CDR3 bases are TGTGCCAGCAGTTACTCGACGGGGGGATACGAGCAGTACTTC. Translation: CASSYSTGGYEQYF.

The rearrangement joins TRBV7-7 to TRBJ1-4; D possibly corresponds to TRBD1 (5 bases). The ends were cut back, 3 bases at V and 3 bases at J, with 8 bases in the middle. The CDR3 is 14 residues long. Germline CDR1 and CDR2: SSHAT and FNYEAQ (reference sequence). In DNA, the CDR3 is TGTGCCAGCAGCTTGGGGACGGCTAATGAAAAACTGTTTTTT. This sequence encodes CASSLGTANEKLFF.

Here the CDR3 DNA reads TGTGCCAGCAGTCTAGTGGGAGGTGAGCAGTTCTTC. This gives the protein CASSLVGGEQFF. V and J are TRBV7-9 and TRBJ2-1, with D maybe TRBD2 (6 bases). This CDR3 is built from 12 residues. V was pared by 6 bases and J by 9 bases, with 12 bases between. The germline gives CDR1 SEHNR, CDR2 FQNEAQ (reference sequence).

This chain connects TRBV4-1 to TRBJ1-1, with D perhaps TRBD1 (5 bases). Trimming removed 0 bases from V and 1 base from J, with 15 bases in between. The CDR3 length is 17 residues. The V gene's germline CDR1 is MGHRA and CDR2 YSYEKL. DNA of the CDR3: TGCGCCAGCAGCCAAGACCCCAGGGAGCCTGAGAACACTGAAGCTTTCTTT. It translates to CASSQDPREPENTEAFF.

V usage is TRBV7-3 and J usage is TRBJ2-3, with D possibly matching TRBD2 (7 bases). Germline lookup yields CDR1 SGHTA and CDR2 FQGTGA. The CDR3 runs 13 residues. V was shortened by 5 bases and J by 2 bases, with 8 bases between the two germline ends. CDR3 DNA sequence: TGTGCCAGCAGCCGGGGGGCCACAGATACGCAGTATTTT. Amino acid sequence: CASSRGATDTQYF.

This clone appeared once. The chain uses TRBV2 and TRBJ1-2; D remains unclear. This CDR3 comprises 14 residues. The V gene's germline CDR1 is SNHLY and CDR2 FYNNEI. Trimming cost V 3 bases and J 5 bases, with 13 bases left between them. As DNA, the CDR3 is TGTGCCAGCAGTGATACATCCGCTTCTTATGGCTACACCTTC. Residues: CASSDTSASYGYTF.

This chain connects TRBV25-1 to TRBJ2-5; 11 positions match TRBD2. This CDR3 contains 14 residues. Germline-derived CDR1 and CDR2 are MGHDK and SYGVNS. V was pared by 5 bases and J by 5 bases, with 4 bases of the junction left unmatched. In DNA, the CDR3 is TGTGCCAGCAGTTTAGCGGGAGGGGCGGAGACCCAGTACTTC. Protein: CASSLAGGAETQYF.

The chain employs TRBV5-8 and TRBJ2-5, with D perhaps TRBD2 (6 bases). Trimming took off 2 bases at V and 5 bases at J, with 10 bases between the two ends. The CDR3 loop spans 13 amino acids. Germline values: CDR1 SGHTS, CDR2 YDEGEE. In DNA form, the CDR3 reads TGTGCCAGCAGCTTCGGGAGTGCGGAGACCCAGTACTTC. It yields the protein CASSFGSAETQYF. Full variable domain (missing parts from reference TRBV5-8 and TRBJ2-5): EAGVTQSPTHLIKTRGQQATLRCSPISGHTSVYWYQQALGLGLQFLLWYDEGEERNRGNFPPRFSGRQFPNYSSELNVNALELEDSALYLCASSFGSAETQYFGPGTRLLVL.

V is TRBV7-2 and J is TRBJ2-3, with a tentative D call TRBD2 (6 bases). Trimming shortened V by 0 bases and J by 3 bases, and 7 bases separated the two germline ends. Germline V lookup: CDR1 SGHTA, CDR2 FQGNSA. The CDR3 is 14 amino acids. CDR3 DNA sequence: TGTGCCAGCAGCTTAGCGGAGGGGACAGATACGCAGTATTTT. This codes for CASSLAEGTDTQYF.

The CDR3 sequence is CASSPRHGKNQPQHF. The DNA of the CDR3 is TGTGCCAGCAGCCCGCGGCACGGGAAGAATCAGCCCCAGCATTTT. V and J are TRBV7-2 and TRBJ1-5, with D uncertain. Per germline, CDR1 SGHTA and CDR2 FQGNSA. There are 15 residues in the CDR3. V lost 5 bases and J 4 bases, leaving 15 bases between the germline ends.

The table lists this clone with a few counts. CDR3 amino acids: CASSAPIGVQKWNTEAFF. In DNA, the CDR3 is TGTGCCAGCAGCGCACCCATTGGGGTTCAAAAGTGGAACACTGAAGCTTTCTTT. The chain recombines TRBV7-9 with TRBJ1-1; D is ambiguous. The CDR3 consists of 18 residues. V lost 5 bases, J lost 1 base, and 23 bases lay in between. From germline, CDR1 is SEHNR and CDR2 FQNEAQ (reference sequence).

The chain combines TRBV12-3 or TRBV12-4 with TRBJ2-7, with D uncertain. The V end lost 10 bases, the J end lost 3 bases, and 16 bases lay between the germline ends. The CDR3 runs to 13 residues. CDR3 nucleotides: TGTGCCACCCGGATTGGAACAAACTACGAGCAGTACTTC. It encodes CATRIGTNYEQYF.

V usage is TRBV11-3 and J usage is TRBJ2-1; the D gene is possibly TRBD2 (6 bases). The CDR3 has 16 amino acids. CDR1 is SGHNT, CDR2 YENEEA, per germline. Trimming removed 0 bases from V and 4 bases from J, with 13 bases in between. The CDR3 is CASSLDGGQAYNEQFF. CDR3 DNA sequence: TGTGCCAGCAGCTTAGACGGAGGGCAAGCATACAATGAGCAGTTCTTC.

This clone showed up just once. The chain joins TRBV20-1 to TRBJ2-3; the D is unclear. Germline CDR1 is DFQATT and CDR2 is SNEGSKA (reference sequence). V lost 6 bases and J lost 11, with 9 bases in between. The CDR3 has 9 amino acids. CDR3 residues: CSAHQEQYF. In DNA, the CDR3 is TGCAGTGCCCATCAAGAGCAGTATTTT.